The 27 T cell receptor beta chains reported below all come from one sample, sequenced in a study of blood T cell repertoires in COVID-19. The table came from immunoSEQ multiplex PCR; TCRdb's copy has only in-frame clones and leaves some out. Of roughly 500,000 clones listed, roughly 90% are singletons. The sequenced sample consisted of PBMCs or T cells enriched from blood (not recorded which). The receptor set was obtained from a woman aged 40 to 50 who had recovered from COVID-19.

The gene calls are TRBV28 and TRBJ2-7, with D perhaps matching TRBD2 (6 bases). The CDR3 totals 14 residues. With 4 bases removed from V and 6 bases from J, the gap between germline ends came to 16 bases. Germline CDR1 is MDHEN and CDR2 is SYDVKM. DNA for the CDR3: TGTGCCAGCAGTTGGATCCTGCAGGGAGGCGAGCAGTACTTC. It is translated as CASSWILQGGEQYF.

Only one count was recorded for this clone. The chain has TRBV19 and TRBJ2-2; 10 bases map to TRBD1. The CDR3 is 16 amino acids. Germline V gene lookup returns CDR1 LNHDA and CDR2 SQIVND (reference sequence). The V gene end was trimmed by 4 bases and the J gene end by 4 bases; junction bases not matched to a gene: 6. CDR3 region: CASSKIGTGVTGELFF. Here the CDR3 DNA reads TGTGCCAGTAGTAAGATAGGGACAGGGGTCACCGGGGAGCTGTTTTTT.

The V gene is TRBV2, the J gene TRBJ1-1; possible D gene TRBD1, 6 bases. CDR1 and CDR2 (germline): SNHLY, FYNNEI. The CDR3 is 13 residues long. V lost 8 bases, J lost 7 bases, and 17 bases lay in between. CDR3 nucleotide sequence: TGTGCCAGCGATATATTAAAGGGGGTTGAAGCTTTCTTT. Its translation is CASDILKGVEAFF.

The CDR3 reads CASSLLAQGGNTEAFF. CDR3 in DNA: TGTGCCAGCAGCTTATTGGCTCAGGGAGGGAATACTGAAGCTTTCTTT. The genes are TRBV7-2 and TRBJ1-1; weak D call: TRBD1 (5 bases). V was trimmed by 2 bases and J by 5 bases, leaving 18 bases between them. Germline-derived CDR1 and CDR2 are SGHTA and FQGNSA. The CDR3 sequence is 16 residues long.

The rearrangement uses TRBV4-1 and TRBJ1-2; 12 positions agree with TRBD1. The V segment lost 3 bases and the J segment 7 bases; nucleotides outside the gene matches: 12. CDR1 is MGHRA, CDR2 YSYEKL, per germline. The CDR3 is made up of 17 amino acids. The CDR3 reads CASSQGTGGPFRSGYTF. CDR3 DNA sequence: TGCGCCAGCAGCCAGGGGACAGGGGGCCCGTTCCGGAGTGGCTACACCTTC.

The chain recombines TRBV19 with TRBJ1-1, with D possibly matching TRBD1 (5 bases). The CDR3 is 14 residues long. The ends were cut back, 7 bases at V and 1 base at J, with 13 bases in the middle. Germline assignment: CDR1 LNHDA and CDR2 SQIVND (reference sequence). The CDR3 reads CASISDSENTEAFF. In nucleotides, the CDR3 is TGTGCCAGTATATCCGACAGTGAGAACACTGAAGCTTTCTTT.

This chain joins TRBV28 and TRBJ1-1; maybe TRBD1 (5 bases). This CDR3 is built from 13 residues. Germline CDR1 reads MDHEN; CDR2 reads SYDVKM. Trimming took 7 bases from V and 10 from J, leaving 19 bases between them. CDR3 in amino acids: CASIGGDRGRAFF. CDR3 sequence (DNA): TGTGCCAGCATTGGCGGGGACCGCGGGAGAGCTTTCTTT.

This chain connects TRBV5-4 to TRBJ2-1; no clear D. The V and J ends lost 4 bases and 0 bases respectively, with 14 bases between them. Germline V lookup: CDR1 SGHNT, CDR2 YYREEE (reference sequence). CDR3 length: 16 amino acids. The CDR3, as DNA: TGTGCCAGCAGCCCCGGTGTTCTTGGCTCCTACAATGAGCAGTTCTTC. Translated, it gives CASSPGVLGSYNEQFF.

This chain connects TRBV5-8 to TRBJ1-2; maybe TRBD1 (5 bases). Trimming left V 1 base short and J 6 bases short, with 10 bases between. Germline V CDR1 and CDR2: SGHTS, YDEGEE. The CDR3 length is 13 residues. The CDR3 coding sequence is TGTGCCAGCAGCTTGTCCAGGGTAGATGGCTACACCTTC. Protein sequence: CASSLSRVDGYTF.

The chain's CDR3 is CASRGTGAYNEQFF. The CDR3 DNA reads as TGCGCCAGCAGAGGGACAGGGGCTTACAATGAGCAGTTCTTC. The chain carries TRBV10-1 and TRBJ2-1; 10 positions agree with TRBD1. Looked up from germline, CDR1 is WNHNN and CDR2 is SYGVQD (reference sequence). CDR3 size: 14 residues. Trimming at V came to 6 bases and at J to 4 bases, leaving 3 bases not matched to a gene.

V is TRBV6-5 and J is TRBJ1-1, with a possible D match to TRBD1 (5 bases). In germline, CDR1 is MNHEY, CDR2 SVGAGI. CDR3 length: 13 amino acids. V was pared by 8 bases and J by 5 bases, with 15 bases between. This CDR3 is CASAGGRITEAFF. The CDR3 DNA follows: TGTGCCAGCGCGGGGGGTAGAATTACTGAAGCTTTCTTT.

The chain couples TRBV5-1 to TRBJ1-1; D is unclear. The CDR3 consists of 14 residues. The germline V gene encodes CDR1 SGHRS and CDR2 YFSETQ. Trimming removed 1 base from V and 0 bases from J, with 7 bases in between. The CDR3 DNA follows: TGCGCCAGCAGCTTGAGGCGGATGAACACTGAAGCTTTCTTT. This translates into CASSLRRMNTEAFF.

The J gene is TRBJ1-1, the V gene TRBV7-2; TRBD1 matches at 8 bases. The CDR3 runs to 14 residues. Germline CDR1 is SGHTA and CDR2 is FQGNSA. V shed 7 bases and J 4 bases; nucleotides not matched to a gene: 8. In DNA form, the CDR3 reads TGTGCCAGCAACCCTTCGACAGGGGCCACTGAAGCTTTCTTT. Its translation: CASNPSTGATEAFF.

V and J are TRBV19 and TRBJ2-1; 11 positions agree with TRBD2. The CDR3 totals 17 residues. From germline, CDR1 is LNHDA and CDR2 SQIVND (reference sequence). V lost 3 bases to trimming and J lost 5 bases; unmatched junction nucleotides: 9. CDR3 bases: TGTGCCAGTAGTATCTCGGCTAGCGGGAGGTATGACAATGAGCAGTTCTTC. Amino acids: CASSISASGRYDNEQFF.

This chain links TRBV11-3 with TRBJ2-1; 8 bases agree with TRBD1. In germline, CDR1 is SGHNT, CDR2 YENEEA. This CDR3 spans 17 amino acids. J lost 5 bases, V lost 1 base, and 10 bases had no gene match. CDR3 amino acids: CASSLGFRDRGHNEQFF. The CDR3 nucleotides read TGTGCCAGCAGCTTAGGGTTTCGTGACAGGGGACACAATGAGCAGTTCTTC.

The table lists this clone with a few counts. This chain links TRBV7-7 with TRBJ2-1; 8 bases agree with TRBD2. The V gene's germline CDR1 is SSHAT and CDR2 FNYEAQ (reference sequence). Germline trimming cut 1 base from V and 4 bases from J; bases unmatched to any gene: 6. This CDR3 is built from 16 residues. CDR3 in amino acids: CASSLGTGRGYNEQFF. CDR3 DNA: TGTGCCAGCAGCTTAGGGACCGGGAGGGGGTACAATGAGCAGTTCTTC.

The chain links TRBV6-2 or TRBV6-3 to TRBJ2-2, with 7 bases lining up with TRBD2. V shed 4 bases and J 2 bases; nucleotides not matched to a gene: 7. The CDR3 totals 16 residues. CDR1 MNHEY and CDR2 SVGEGT come from the germline V gene. In DNA, the CDR3 is TGTGCCAGCAGTTGGACGGGAGGAACTAACACCGGGGAGCTGTTTTTT. This gives the protein CASSWTGGTNTGELFF.

The chain's CDR3 is CASSYSSTGELFF. CDR3 coding DNA: TGTGCCAGCAGCTACTCGTCCACCGGGGAGCTGTTTTTT. The V call is TRBV9, the J call TRBJ2-2; D is unresolved. V dropped 4 bases and J dropped 4 bases, with 8 bases sitting between them. There are 13 residues in the CDR3. Germline V CDR1 and CDR2: SGDLS, YYNGEE.

This chain connects TRBV9 to TRBJ2-5; 11 bases line up with TRBD2. The CDR3 contains 14 residues. Trimming removed 3 bases from V and 4 bases from J; junction bases left unmatched: 2. CDR1 and CDR2 (germline): SGDLS, YYNGEE. The CDR3 loop is CASSGSGRGETQYF. DNA for the CDR3: TGTGCCAGCAGCGGTAGCGGGAGGGGAGAGACCCAGTACTTC.

The chain couples TRBV7-2 to TRBJ1-2, with 7 bases matching TRBD1. This CDR3 is 15 amino acids long. Trimming took 4 bases from V and 0 from J; bases not matched to a gene: 5. Germline CDR1 and CDR2: SGHTA and FQGNSA. CDR3 nucleotides: TGTGCCAGCAGCTACCGGGACAGAGCTAACTATGGCTACACCTTC. Its protein is CASSYRDRANYGYTF.

This chain connects TRBV19 to TRBJ1-2; D not resolved. Germline V CDR1 and CDR2: LNHDA, SQIVND (reference sequence). Between the trimmed V and J ends, which lost 7 bases and 0 bases, there was a span of 15 bases. This CDR3 has 15 amino acids. The CDR3 sequence is CASNPQRASNYGYTF. Written as DNA, the CDR3 is TGTGCCAGTAACCCCCAGCGTGCTTCTAACTATGGCTACACCTTC.

The chain employs TRBV11-2 and TRBJ2-7, with D perhaps TRBD1 (6 bases). V lost 5 bases and J 0 bases, leaving 14 bases between the germline ends. The germline CDR1 and CDR2 sequences are SGHAT and FQNNGV. This CDR3 contains 15 residues. The CDR3 here is CASSLPGHNSYEQYF. CDR3 nucleotides: TGTGCCAGCAGCCTACCGGGACACAACTCCTACGAGCAGTACTTC.

This clone was found once. J is TRBJ2-1 and V is TRBV29-1; TRBD1 matches 8 bases. The germline V gene encodes CDR1 SQVTM and CDR2 ANQGSEA. The trim removed 7 bases at V and 0 bases at J, leaving 23 bases unmatched. There are 20 residues in the CDR3. CDR3 protein: CSGCDWEQGGDTGSYNEQFF. For the CDR3, the DNA is TGCAGCGGTTGCGATTGGGAACAGGGGGGAGATACTGGCTCCTACAATGAGCAGTTCTTC.

The rearrangement links TRBV6-4 to TRBJ1-5; TRBD1 agrees at 9 bases. The V gene's germline CDR1 is MRHNA and CDR2 SNTAGT. The CDR3 runs 15 residues. With 6 bases clipped from V and 2 bases from J, the junction kept 5 bases outside the gene matches. DNA of the CDR3: TGTGCCAGCAGCCGGACAGGGGATGGCAATCAGCCCCAGCATTTT. Translating gives CASSRTGDGNQPQHF.

CDR3 nucleotide sequence: TGTGCCAGCAGTTCCCGACAATCCGAGGCTTTCTTT. This translates into CASSSRQSEAFF. V is TRBV27 and J is TRBJ1-1; D not certain. Trimming stripped 4 bases from V and 11 bases from J, with 14 bases between. The CDR3 extends over 12 amino acids. Germline CDR1 reads MNHEY; CDR2 reads SMNVEV (reference sequence).

This clone turned up a few times. CDR3 residues: CASLFVIRSEQFF. CDR3 DNA: TGTGCCAGCCTGTTCGTCATTCGGAGTGAGCAGTTCTTC. The rearrangement links TRBV2 to TRBJ2-1; D is undetermined. The CDR3 consists of 13 residues. Germline CDR1 reads SNHLY; CDR2 reads FYNNEI. The ends were cut back, 8 bases at V and 9 bases at J, with 17 bases in the middle.

The chain carries TRBV19 and TRBJ2-5; 11 bases are a match to TRBD1. J gave up 6 bases and V 5 bases, and 8 bases lay outside the gene matches. The CDR3 is made up of 15 amino acids. Germline V gene sequence: CDR1 LNHDA, CDR2 SQIVND (reference sequence). CDR3 sequence reads: CASSSRDRGMQTQYF. The CDR3 DNA reads as TGTGCCAGTAGTTCTAGGGACAGGGGGATGCAGACCCAGTACTTC.